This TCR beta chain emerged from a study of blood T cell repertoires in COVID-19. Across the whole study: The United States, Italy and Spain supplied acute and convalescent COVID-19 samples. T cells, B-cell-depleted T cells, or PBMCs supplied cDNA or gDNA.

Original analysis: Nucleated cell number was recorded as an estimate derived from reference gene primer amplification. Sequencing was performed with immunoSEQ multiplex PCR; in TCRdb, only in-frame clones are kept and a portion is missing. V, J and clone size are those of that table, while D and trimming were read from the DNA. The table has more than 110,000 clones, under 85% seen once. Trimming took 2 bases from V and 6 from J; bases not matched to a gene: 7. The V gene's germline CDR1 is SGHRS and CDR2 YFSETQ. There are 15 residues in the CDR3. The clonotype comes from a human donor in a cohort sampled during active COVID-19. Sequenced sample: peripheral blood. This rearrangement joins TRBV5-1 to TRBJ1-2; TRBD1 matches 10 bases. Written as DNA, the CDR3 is TGCGCCAGCAGCTTAAGACAGGGGGCGGTGAATGGCTACACCTTC. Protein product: CASSLRQGAVNGYTF.